Below are 5 T cell receptor beta chains sequenced from a single sample in a study of PD-1 blockade in classical Hodgkin lymphoma. There was relapse after autologous stem cell transplantation in every patient, and there was variation in brentuximab vedotin exposure. Only in-frame clones appear in the TCRdb table, and some are missing; sequencing was by immunoSEQ multiplex PCR. The sample shows approximately 14,000 clones, about 86% of them seen only once. The sequenced sample was peripheral blood mononuclear cells (PBMCs), obtained at baseline. The receptor source for this set is a human donor with classical Hodgkin lymphoma.

This chain joins TRBV6-5 and TRBJ2-1; no clear D gene. The germline gives CDR1 MNHEY, CDR2 SVGAGI. This CDR3 has 14 residues. Trimming left V 5 bases short and J 2 bases short, with 10 bases between. CDR3 nucleotides: TGTGCCAGCAGTCCCCACGGGCCCTACAATGAGCAGTTCTTC. Translation gives CASSPHGPYNEQFF.

V is TRBV6-5 and J is TRBJ2-1, with D possibly called TRBD1 or TRBD2 (5 bases each). The germline CDR1 and CDR2 sequences are MNHEY and SVGAGI. The CDR3 is made up of 12 amino acids. V was pared by 7 bases and J by 9 bases, with 13 bases between. The CDR3 is CASMGPRFEQFF. Written as DNA, the CDR3 is TGTGCCAGCATGGGACCGCGCTTTGAGCAGTTCTTC.

This clone was detected a few times. DNA of the CDR3: TGTGCCAGCACCTGGGGGGGCACCGGGGAGCTGTTTTTT. Protein: CASTWGGTGELFF. The chain employs TRBV27 and TRBJ2-2; 7 bases agree with TRBD2. Germline CDR1 MNHEY, CDR2 SMNVEV (reference sequence). This CDR3 is built from 13 residues. Trimming removed 7 bases from V and 4 bases from J; junction bases left unmatched: 3.

The V and J genes are TRBV2 and TRBJ2-5; weak D call: TRBD2 (6 bases). CDR1 SNHLY and CDR2 FYNNEI come from the germline V gene. The CDR3 is made up of 15 amino acids. V lost 2 bases and J lost 4, with 14 bases in between. CDR3 coding DNA: TGTGCCAGCAGTGAAAGAACGGGAGTCGGAGAGACCCAGTACTTC. Protein product: CASSERTGVGETQYF.

This clone was detected only a few times. The chain couples TRBV27 to TRBJ2-3, with D perhaps matching TRBD2 (7 bases). The CDR3 is 16 residues long. V lost 6 bases and J 3 bases, leaving 19 bases between the germline ends. CDR1 is MNHEY and CDR2 is SMNVEV in the germline V gene (reference sequence). CDR3 sequence (DNA): TGTGCCAGCAGCCATGGCGGGGGCGTTAGGACAGATACGCAGTATTTT. This gives the protein CASSHGGGVRTDTQYF.